This entry lists 27 T cell receptor beta chains sequenced from one sample in a study of OX40 agonist ivuxolimab in advanced cancers. Some clones are missing from TCRdb's copy, which holds only in-frame ones; the method was immunoSEQ multiplex PCR. The sample contains over 60,000 clones, more than 70% of which appear only once. This sample comprised CD4+ or CD8+ T cells sorted from blood, obtained in a trial of the OX40 agonist ivuxolimab. The receptors come from an adult with an advanced solid tumor such as melanoma, head and neck, liver or kidney cancer.

A single count supports this clone. This sample also contains other DNA sequences that code for the same CDR3. The chain combines TRBV7-3 with TRBJ2-5; 9 nucleotides agree with TRBD1. The germline V gene has CDR1 SGHTA and CDR2 FQGTGA. The CDR3 has 14 residues. The V segment lost 0 bases and the J segment 5 bases; nucleotides outside the gene matches: 1. The CDR3 here is CASSLTGQGETQYF. The CDR3 DNA reads TGTGCCAGCAGCTTAACTGGACAGGGGGAGACCCAGTACTTC.

The chain joins TRBV28 to TRBJ1-6, with D tentatively TRBD1 (6 bases). CDR3 length equals 16 residues. Germline lookup yields CDR1 MDHEN and CDR2 SYDVKM. V lost 2 bases and J lost 10, with 18 bases in between. Here the CDR3 reads CASSLRGPGARSPLHF. The CDR3 coding sequence is TGTGCCAGCAGTTTACGTGGCCCGGGGGCGAGGTCACCCCTCCACTTT.

The chain uses TRBV5-5 and TRBJ1-2, with 8 bases identical to TRBD1. After removal of 4 bases from V and 0 bases from J, the junction contained 8 bases not matched to a gene. This CDR3 contains 16 residues. Germline CDR1 is SGHKS and CDR2 is YYEKEE (reference sequence). CDR3 protein: CASSADPGQANYGYTF. In nucleotides, the CDR3 is TGTGCCAGCAGCGCGGACCCGGGACAGGCTAACTATGGCTACACCTTC.

The V gene is TRBV19, the J gene TRBJ1-2; D remains ambiguous. Trimming left V 3 bases short and J 8 bases short, with 13 bases between. The CDR3 spans 13 residues. Per the germline V gene, CDR1 is LNHDA and CDR2 is SQIVND (reference sequence). The CDR3 region has the DNA TGTGCCAGTAGTATGGGTCTGCAGAGGGGCTACACCTTC. Encoded protein: CASSMGLQRGYTF.

The CDR3 sequence: CASSLQSGGGSTDTQYF. The CDR3 DNA follows: TGCGCCAGCAGCCTCCAAAGCGGGGGGGGGAGCACAGATACGCAGTATTTT. The V call is TRBV4-3, the J call TRBJ2-3; 10 bases map to TRBD2. The CDR3 consists of 17 residues. With 4 bases clipped from V and 0 bases from J, the junction kept 7 bases outside the gene matches. Germline lookup yields CDR1 LGHNA and CDR2 YSLEER.

The rearrangement uses TRBV6-6 and TRBJ1-5; 8 bases agree with TRBD1. The CDR3 sequence is 15 residues long. Per germline, CDR1 MNHNY and CDR2 SVGAGI (reference sequence). Losses at the gene ends were 6 bases for V and 2 bases for J; bases not matched to a gene: 6. CDR3 sequence (DNA): TGTGCCAGCAGGCCGGACAGGGTAGGCAATCAGCCCCAGCATTTT. The encoded protein is CASRPDRVGNQPQHF.

This clone was counted a single time. This sequence joins TRBV5-6 and TRBJ2-1; 13 nucleotides agree with TRBD2. V shed 4 bases, J shed 7 bases, and the junction held 5 bases outside the gene matches. Germline CDR1 and CDR2: SGHDT and YYEEEE. The CDR3 is made up of 15 amino acids. In DNA, the CDR3 is TGTGCCAGCAGCCCCACTAGCGGGGGGGCAAATGAGCAGTTCTTC. Its protein is CASSPTSGGANEQFF.

This clone was detected once. The genes are TRBV14 and TRBJ2-1; 10 nucleotides agree with TRBD1. CDR3 length equals 18 residues. Trimming took 4 bases from V and 6 from J; bases not matched to a gene: 15. Germline CDR1 SGHDN, CDR2 FVKESK. As DNA, the CDR3 is TGTGCCAGCAGCCCGTACGGGCGACCGGGACAGGGGTCCAATGAGCAGTTCTTC. Its protein product is CASSPYGRPGQGSNEQFF.

The V gene is TRBV4-3, the J gene TRBJ2-2; no clear D gene. CDR1 is LGHNA and CDR2 is YSLEER in the germline V gene. CDR3 length: 14 amino acids. V was shortened by 4 bases and J by 1 base, with 7 bases between the two germline ends. The CDR3 here is CASSPRQNTGELFF. For the CDR3, the DNA is TGCGCCAGCAGCCCGAGACAGAACACCGGGGAGCTGTTTTTT.

The chain employs TRBV4-2 and TRBJ2-7; D is ambiguous. With 0 bases removed from V and 5 bases from J, the gap between germline ends came to 8 bases. The CDR3 has 13 residues. In germline, CDR1 is LGHNA, CDR2 YNFKEQ. Written as DNA, the CDR3 is TGTGCCAGCAGCCAAGATTCGGGTGACGAGCAGTACTTC. Its translation is CASSQDSGDEQYF.

Worth noting for this clone: Additional DNA sequences in this sample encode the identical CDR3. The rearrangement uses TRBV7-2 and TRBJ1-2; possible D gene TRBD1, 5 bases. This CDR3 region has 16 residues. CDR1 is SGHTA and CDR2 is FQGNSA in the germline V gene. Trimming took 0 bases from V and 1 from J, leaving 12 bases between them. CDR3: CASSLAQLTVNYGYTF. CDR3 nucleotides: TGTGCCAGCAGCTTAGCGCAGTTGACAGTTAACTATGGCTACACCTTC.

The J gene is TRBJ2-5, the V gene TRBV7-2; 9 bases agree with TRBD1. The CDR3 is 16 amino acids. Germline-derived CDR1 and CDR2 are SGHTA and FQGNSA. Trimming removed 5 bases from V and 5 bases from J; junction bases left unmatched: 12. The CDR3 loop reads CASSGQGTGVVETQYF. The CDR3 nucleotides are TGTGCCAGCAGCGGACAGGGGACGGGGGTTGTGGAGACCCAGTACTTC.

The chain is built from TRBV5-4 and TRBJ1-3, with TRBD1 as a possible D gene (5 bases). V was pared by 4 bases and J by 2 bases, with 10 bases between. Germline loops: CDR1 SGHNT, CDR2 YYREEE (reference sequence). This CDR3 spans 14 amino acids. The CDR3 DNA sequence: TGTGCCAGCAGCGCCATGGGGGCTGGAAACACCATATATTTT. Protein product: CASSAMGAGNTIYF.

The chain links TRBV7-9 to TRBJ1-4, with D perhaps matching TRBD1 (6 bases). V was pared by 5 bases and J by 6 bases, with 13 bases between. Germline V gives CDR1 SEHNR, CDR2 FQNEAQ (reference sequence). This CDR3 is 14 amino acids long. CDR3 bases: TGTGCCAGCAGCGCCCGAAGACAGGATGAAAAACTGTTTTTT. Translated, it gives CASSARRQDEKLFF.

This chain uses TRBV7-8 with TRBJ1-2; D is undetermined. This CDR3 contains 12 residues. CDR1 is SGHVS, CDR2 FQNEAQ, per germline. Trimming took off 5 bases at V and 8 bases at J, with 12 bases between the two ends. The CDR3 DNA is TGTGCCAGCAGCAGCGGCGGATACGGCTACACCTTC. It is translated as CASSSGGYGYTF.

The J gene is TRBJ2-1, the V gene TRBV9, with unresolved D. The V end lost 4 bases, the J end lost 1 base, and 15 bases lay between the germline ends. Germline CDR1 reads SGDLS; CDR2 reads YYNGEE. CDR3 length: 16 amino acids. CDR3 DNA sequence: TGTGCCAGCAGCCCCCGGACCGCGAGGTCCTACAATGAGCAGTTCTTC. Protein: CASSPRTARSYNEQFF.

V gene TRBV5-4 combines with J gene TRBJ2-5; 8 bases agree with TRBD2. Germline V lookup: CDR1 SGHNT, CDR2 YYREEE (reference sequence). The CDR3 spans 17 residues. V shed 0 bases and J 4 bases; nucleotides not matched to a gene: 11. The CDR3 reads CASSLGRGRGGLETQYF. DNA of the CDR3: TGTGCCAGCAGCTTGGGCAGGGGACGGGGGGGCTTAGAGACCCAGTACTTC. The full variable domain, with the rest looked up from reference TRBV5-4 and TRBJ2-5, is ETGVTQSPTHLIKTRGQQVTLRCSSQSGHNTVSWYQQALGQGPQFIFQYYREEENGRGNFPPRFSGLQFPNYSSELNVNALELDDSALYLCASSLGRGRGGLETQYFGPGTRLLVL.

The chain employs TRBV10-2 and TRBJ2-2; TRBD2 matches at 10 bases. The junction had 13 bases not matched to a gene; V was cut back by 3 bases and J by 9 bases. Per germline, CDR1 WSHSY and CDR2 SAAADI. The CDR3 covers 17 residues. The CDR3 DNA reads TGCGCCAGCAGTGACGCCCTAGCGGGAGTGTCGCCGTGGGAGCTGTTTTTT. Translation: CASSDALAGVSPWELFF.

This clone was observed a few times. This sequence joins TRBV18 and TRBJ1-2; D not resolved. The CDR3 extends over 13 amino acids. Germline CDR1 KGHSH, CDR2 LQKENI. V was cut by 2 bases and J by 4 bases, with 8 bases left in between. CDR3 residues: CASSPESSYGYTF. The CDR3 region has the DNA TGTGCCAGCTCACCAGAGAGCAGCTATGGCTACACCTTC.

This clone was detected ten times or more. The chain employs TRBV2 and TRBJ1-4; possible D gene TRBD1, 5 bases. V dropped 7 bases and J dropped 5 bases, with 14 bases sitting between them. There are 14 residues in the CDR3. The germline CDR1 and CDR2 sequences are SNHLY and FYNNEI. The CDR3 nucleotides read TGTGCCAGCACCCTGACAGTCACGAATGAAAAACTGTTTTTT. Translated, it gives CASTLTVTNEKLFF. The whole variable domain, filled in from reference TRBV2 and TRBJ1-4, reads EPEVTQTPSHQVTQMGQEVILRCVPISNHLYFYWYRQILGQKVEFLVSFYNNEISEKSEIFDDQFSVERPDGSNFTLKIRSTKLEDSAMYFCASTLTVTNEKLFFGSGTQLSVL.

The V and J genes are TRBV7-2 and TRBJ2-2; D is unresolved. Trimming stripped 3 bases from V and 9 bases from J, with 8 bases between. The CDR3 runs 12 residues. Germline CDR1 SGHTA, CDR2 FQGNSA. The CDR3 protein is CASSFLLRELFF. The CDR3 coding sequence is TGTGCCAGCAGCTTCCTACTCCGGGAGCTGTTTTTT.

V and J are TRBV4-3 and TRBJ2-5; D is possibly TRBD2 (7 bases). CDR1 and CDR2 (germline): LGHNA, YSLEER. The CDR3 totals 15 residues. The V gene lost 4 bases and the J gene lost 2 bases, with 14 bases spanning the gap. In nucleotides, the CDR3 is TGCGCCAGCAGCCGCGGGGGCGCGGGTCAAGAGACCCAGTACTTC. This encodes CASSRGGAGQETQYF.

This chain connects TRBV4-3 to TRBJ2-3; 10 positions agree with TRBD2. Germline CDR1 and CDR2: LGHNA and YSLEER. CDR3 length: 15 amino acids. Trimming at V came to 2 bases and at J to 5 bases, leaving 4 bases not matched to a gene. The CDR3 bases are TGCGCCAGCAGCCAACTAGCGGGAGAAGGAGATACGCAGTATTTT. It is translated as CASSQLAGEGDTQYF.

The chain recombines TRBV4-3 with TRBJ2-4, with D perhaps matching TRBD1 (5 bases). Between the trimmed V and J ends, which lost 0 bases and 9 bases, there was a span of 21 bases. This CDR3 has 17 amino acids. The germline CDR1 and CDR2 sequences are LGHNA and YSLEER. In nucleotides, the CDR3 is TGCGCCAGCAGCCAAGATTGGGAAGGCGCAGGGCTCTCCATTCAGTACTTC. It encodes CASSQDWEGAGLSIQYF.

The V call is TRBV30, the J call TRBJ2-5; 10 bases agree with TRBD1. The CDR3 runs 13 residues. Trimming cost V 1 base and J 5 bases; bases outside gene matches: 1. The germline CDR1 and CDR2 sequences are GTSNPN and SVGIG (reference sequence). Here the CDR3 reads CAWSGTGGETQYF. DNA of the CDR3: TGTGCCTGGAGTGGGACAGGGGGGGAGACCCAGTACTTC.

The V call is TRBV5-4, the J call TRBJ2-7; tentatively, D is TRBD2 (6 bases). Trimming left V 2 bases short and J 3 bases short, with 12 bases between. Germline V gene data show CDR1 as SGHNT and CDR2 as YYREEE (reference sequence). The CDR3 length is 14 residues. The CDR3 here is CASSFRTGSYEQYF. The CDR3 nucleotides read TGTGCCAGCAGCTTTCGGACCGGGAGCTACGAGCAGTACTTC. Drawing the rest from reference TRBV5-4 and TRBJ2-7, the complete variable domain is ETGVTQSPTHLIKTRGQQVTLRCSSQSGHNTVSWYQQALGQGPQFIFQYYREEENGRGNFPPRFSGLQFPNYSSELNVNALELDDSALYLCASSFRTGSYEQYFGPGTRLTVT.

J is TRBJ2-7 and V is TRBV11-2, with D unresolved. The V gene's germline CDR1 is SGHAT and CDR2 FQNNGV. CDR3 size: 14 residues. Between the trimmed V and J ends, which lost 5 bases and 0 bases, there was a span of 11 bases. The DNA for the CDR3 is TGTGCCAGCAGCATCCCCGCAGTCTCCTACGAGCAGTACTTC. This encodes CASSIPAVSYEQYF.